The present TCR beta chain was sequenced within a study of healthy donors' naive CD4 and CD8 T cells. The CDR3 has 13 amino acids. After removal of 6 bases from V and 8 bases from J, the junction contained 8 bases not matched to a gene. To note about this clonotype: The antigen is undetermined.

Starting from around 470 ng of total RNA, TCR libraries were made with linear amplification. MiXCR, applied by TCRdb to the reads, yields one record per CDR3 protein. In the table there are about 180,000 distinct CDR3 sequences, around three quarters of which are singletons. Whole-study findings and limits: CDR3 charge plus V and J genes appeared to account for approximately 12% of CD4/CD8 variance. Possible naive T cell homeostatic proliferation bias remained unaddressed. Most V and J genes were reportedly biased between naive CD4+ and CD8+ cells.

The gene calls are TRBV12-3 or TRBV12-4 and TRBJ1-2, with 8 bases that match TRBD1. The sequenced sample consisted of naive CD4+ and CD8+ T cells sorted from blood, pooled from several donors. The TCR originated in a pool of human donors in good health; the sample pools cells from several healthy donors. The CDR3 sequence is CASSYRGKEGYTF. Here the CDR3 DNA reads TGTGCCAGCAGCTACAGGGGGAAAGAAGGCTACACCTTC.